The 13 T cell receptor beta chains reported below all come from one sample, sequenced in a study of regulatory T cells in long-lasting Graves disease. Library construction for TCR beta used iRepertoire HTBI primers and Arm-PCR of CDR3 regions. TCRdb redid the calling of the multiplex PCR reads with MiXCR, one entry per CDR3 protein. The sample gives 300,000 or so distinct CDR3 sequences, around a fifth of which show up once; roughly 29% is in the top ten. This sample's time point: persistent/refractory GD, antithyroid drugs over 5 years with positive TRAb. RNA isolated from PBMCs was used to make the TCR library. The source material was peripheral blood mononuclear cells (PBMCs), sampled when the disease was refractory, from a patient treated with antithyroid drugs. The receptors stem from a female donor with Graves disease.

The chain recombines TRBV6-2 or TRBV6-3 with TRBJ2-1; 9 bases align to TRBD1. V lost 8 bases, J lost 4 bases, and 6 bases stayed unmatched. CDR3 length: 14 residues. Germline-derived CDR1 and CDR2 are MNHEY and SVGEGT. The CDR3 DNA is TGTGCCAGCGCCCGGGACAGGGCGTACAATGAGCAGTTCTTC. This gives the protein CASARDRAYNEQFF.

V is TRBV7-6 and J is TRBJ2-2; no definite D call. The V and J ends lost 4 bases and 0 bases respectively, with 6 bases between them. Germline CDR1 reads SGHVS; CDR2 reads FNYEAQ. The CDR3 has 14 amino acids. CDR3 loop: CASSSDPNTGELFF. DNA of the CDR3: TGTGCCAGCAGCTCTGACCCGAACACCGGGGAGCTGTTTTTT.

The chain combines TRBV11-1 with TRBJ1-2, with 9 bases matching TRBD1. CDR1 is SGHAT, CDR2 FQDESV, per germline (reference sequence). J lost 5 bases, V lost 5 bases, and 9 bases had no gene match. CDR3 length: 15 residues. CDR3 nucleotides: TGTGCCAGCAGCCCCCGGACAGGGGATTATTATGGCTACACCTTC. Translated, it gives CASSPRTGDYYGYTF.

The V and J genes are TRBV7-8 and TRBJ1-5; D gene ambiguous. V was trimmed by 4 bases and J by 4 bases, leaving 17 bases between them. This CDR3 has 16 amino acids. CDR1 SGHVS and CDR2 FQNEAQ come from the germline V gene. The CDR3 DNA reads TGTGCCAGCAGCTCGACCCCGGGATCCCTAAATCAGCCCCAGCATTTT. Its translation is CASSSTPGSLNQPQHF.

The gene calls are TRBV18 and TRBJ2-1, with D possibly TRBD1 on 5 matching bases. The V and J ends lost 6 bases and 5 bases respectively, with 23 bases between them. The CDR3 sequence is 17 residues long. Per germline, CDR1 KGHSH and CDR2 LQKENI. The CDR3 DNA reads as TGTGCCAGCTCTCTCTTATTGGGCAGGGTTGAAAACAATGAGCAGTTCTTC. This translates into CASSLLLGRVENNEQFF.

This clonotype occurred a few times. Sequence at one end of the junction differs from germline and may be a read error. This chain connects TRBV6-1 to TRBJ1-5; the match to TRBD1 covers 7 bases. This CDR3 comprises 17 residues. Per the germline V gene, CDR1 is MNHNS and CDR2 is SASEGT. The CDR3 region has the DNA TGTGCCAGCAGAACTCCCCTATCGACAGGGATAAATCACCCCCAGCATTTT. Its translation is CASRTPLSTGINHPQHF.

The rearrangement joins TRBV6-1 to TRBJ2-7; D is ambiguous. The CDR3 spans 15 residues. Deletions cut 7 bases from V and 0 bases from J, with 16 bases between. Germline-derived CDR1 and CDR2 are MNHNS and SASEGT. The chain's CDR3 is CASNLGSAPSYEQYF. The CDR3 coding sequence is TGTGCCAGCAACCTAGGCTCCGCGCCCTCCTACGAGCAGTACTTC.

CDR3 protein: CASRRSYYTNEKLFF. DNA for the CDR3: TGTGCCAGTAGAAGAAGTTATTATACGAATGAAAAACTGTTTTTT. The chain has TRBV27 and TRBJ1-4, with D unclear. CDR3 length: 15 residues. V was cut by 9 bases and J by 5 bases, with 19 bases left in between. Per the germline V gene, CDR1 is MNHEY and CDR2 is SMNVEV (reference sequence).

This clonotype was observed many times. The CDR3 DNA is TGTGCCACCAGCAAGGACAGAATCATCAGCAATCAGCCCCAGCATTTT. Translating gives CATSKDRIISNQPQHF. The chain joins TRBV15 to TRBJ1-5; maybe TRBD1 (6 bases). The V gene lost 4 bases and the J gene lost 1 base, with 14 bases spanning the gap. There are 16 residues in the CDR3. The germline CDR1 and CDR2 sequences are LNHNV and YYDKDF (reference sequence).

The V call is TRBV5-4, the J call TRBJ2-5, with 13 bases matching TRBD2. Unmatched junction bases numbered 6, after V lost 2 bases and J lost 5 bases. CDR3 size: 16 residues. CDR1 and CDR2 from the germline V gene are SGHNT and YYREEE (reference sequence). CDR3 sequence: CASSFELAGGLETQYF. CDR3 in DNA: TGTGCCAGCAGCTTTGAACTAGCGGGAGGGTTGGAGACCCAGTACTTC.

This clonotype came up many times. V and J are TRBV28 and TRBJ2-5; D perhaps matches TRBD2 (6 bases). V lost 10 bases, J lost 7 bases, and 16 bases lay in between. CDR1 MDHEN and CDR2 SYDVKM come from the germline V gene. The CDR3 consists of 12 residues. CDR3 loop: CATVGGLGTQYF. The CDR3 nucleotides are TGTGCCACCGTGGGAGGCCTAGGGACCCAGTACTTC.

Ten or more counts support this clonotype. The J gene is TRBJ2-7, the V gene TRBV13; D is perhaps TRBD1 (5 bases). Trimming took 1 base from V and 2 from J, leaving 18 bases between them. Germline V gene lookup returns CDR1 PRHDT and CDR2 FYEKMQ (reference sequence). CDR3 length equals 17 residues. As DNA, the CDR3 is TGTGCCAGCAGCTTAGCGTCTAGGGGTACCTTGGCCTACGAGCAGTACTTC. Translation: CASSLASRGTLAYEQYF.

Many counts were recorded for this clonotype. The chain combines TRBV6-5 with TRBJ2-7; D tentatively fits TRBD1 or TRBD2 (5 bases each). The CDR3 has 14 amino acids. Germline assignment: CDR1 MNHEY and CDR2 SVGAGI. Trimming took 2 bases from V and 0 from J, leaving 8 bases between them. The CDR3 DNA follows: TGTGCCAGCAGTTACCGGGACGTCTCCTACGAGCAGTACTTC. As protein: CASSYRDVSYEQYF.